Given below is one TCR beta chain in context. What it binds is not known. TCRdb's copy holds only in-frame clones and misses some; the assay was immunoSEQ multiplex PCR. The table lists some 50,000 clones, approximately 90% of them singletons, with 1% to 1.3% in the top ten. Trimming cost V 1 base and J 4 bases, with 9 bases left between them. The CDR3 is 14 amino acids. CDR1 and CDR2 (germline): SEHNR, FQNEAQ (reference sequence). The sample originates from a study of T cell responses to AZD1222 COVID-19 vaccine. Study-level points and caveats: Nearly half of spike-specific TCRs reportedly target unmutated variant regions. With dominance at 160-218 and 743-854, vaccine-associated CD4 TCRs spanned spike.

The source material was peripheral blood, sampled 28 days after the second AZD1222 dose. The sequence was collected from an adult who received the AZD1222 COVID-19 vaccine. This rearrangement joins TRBV7-9 to TRBJ2-3, with D perhaps matching TRBD2 (6 bases). The CDR3 here is CASSLVREADTQYF. Here the CDR3 DNA reads TGTGCCAGCAGCTTAGTCAGGGAGGCAGATACGCAGTATTTT.